This entry concerns a single T cell receptor beta chain. These data are taken from a study of blood T cell repertoires in COVID-19. About the research overall: The study drew acute and convalescent COVID-19 samples from the United States, Italy and Spain. The analysed material was cDNA or gDNA that came from T cells, B-cell-depleted T cells, or PBMCs.

Germline CDR1 MNHNY, CDR2 SVGAGI (reference sequence). The CDR3 length is 16 residues. The V and J ends lost 0 bases and 7 bases, in that order; junction bases with no gene match: 10. Per the original data handling: Quantification of nucleated cells was approximated via reference gene primer amplification. This table comes from immunoSEQ multiplex PCR, and its TCRdb copy is limited to in-frame clones, with some not included. The V and J calls and clone size are taken from that table; D and trimming were inferred from the DNA. The data hold roughly 100,000 clones, with approximately 84% observed a single time.

The receptor was derived from a man older than 75 with active or convalescent COVID-19. The V gene is TRBV6-6, the J gene TRBJ2-7; 9 bases fit TRBD1. Specimen: peripheral blood. CDR3 residues: CASSYSTGGQSEEQYF. The CDR3 coding sequence is TGTGCCAGCAGTTACTCTACAGGGGGCCAGTCGGAAGAGCAGTACTTC.